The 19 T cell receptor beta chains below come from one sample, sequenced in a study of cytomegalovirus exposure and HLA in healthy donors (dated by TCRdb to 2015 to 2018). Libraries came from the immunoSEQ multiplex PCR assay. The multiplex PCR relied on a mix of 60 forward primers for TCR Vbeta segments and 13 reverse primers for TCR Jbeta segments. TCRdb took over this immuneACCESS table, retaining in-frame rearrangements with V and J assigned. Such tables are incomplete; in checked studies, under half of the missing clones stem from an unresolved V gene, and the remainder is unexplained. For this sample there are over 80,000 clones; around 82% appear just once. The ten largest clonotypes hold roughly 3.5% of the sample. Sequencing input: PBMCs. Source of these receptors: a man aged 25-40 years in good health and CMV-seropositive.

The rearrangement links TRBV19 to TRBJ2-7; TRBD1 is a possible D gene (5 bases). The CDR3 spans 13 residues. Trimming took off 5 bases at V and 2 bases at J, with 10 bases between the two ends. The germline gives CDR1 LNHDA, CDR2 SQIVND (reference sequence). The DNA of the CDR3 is TGTGCCAGTAGTCGACAGCCTGCCTACGAGCAGTACTTC. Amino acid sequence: CASSRQPAYEQYF.

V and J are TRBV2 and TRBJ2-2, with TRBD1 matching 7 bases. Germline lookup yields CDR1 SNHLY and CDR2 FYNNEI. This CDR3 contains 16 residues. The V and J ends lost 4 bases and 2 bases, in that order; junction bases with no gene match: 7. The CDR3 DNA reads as TGTGCCAGCAGTGCAGGGACAGCCTCCAACACCGGGGAGCTGTTTTTT. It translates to CASSAGTASNTGELFF.

The CDR3 spells CSVKGAEASTNEKLFF. The CDR3 DNA reads as TGCAGCGTTAAGGGGGCAGAGGCGTCAACTAATGAAAAACTGTTTTTT. The chain is built from TRBV29-1 and TRBJ1-4, with 7 bases matching TRBD1. This CDR3 contains 16 residues. CDR1 and CDR2 from the germline V gene are SQVTM and ANQGSEA. The junction had 9 bases not matched to a gene; V was cut back by 5 bases and J by 0 bases.

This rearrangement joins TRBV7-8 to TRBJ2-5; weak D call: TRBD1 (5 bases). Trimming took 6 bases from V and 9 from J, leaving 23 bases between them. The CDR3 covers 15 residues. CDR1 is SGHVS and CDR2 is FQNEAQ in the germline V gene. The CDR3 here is CASSTRQWAWMPQYF. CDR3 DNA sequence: TGTGCCAGCAGTACCCGACAGTGGGCTTGGATGCCCCAGTACTTC.

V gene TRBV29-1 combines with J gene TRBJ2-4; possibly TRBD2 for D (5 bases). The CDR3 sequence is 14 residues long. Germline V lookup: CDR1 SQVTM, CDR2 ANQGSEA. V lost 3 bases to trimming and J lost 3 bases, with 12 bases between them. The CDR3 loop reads CSVESQAGKNIQYF. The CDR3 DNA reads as TGCAGCGTTGAGAGCCAGGCGGGCAAAAACATTCAGTACTTC.

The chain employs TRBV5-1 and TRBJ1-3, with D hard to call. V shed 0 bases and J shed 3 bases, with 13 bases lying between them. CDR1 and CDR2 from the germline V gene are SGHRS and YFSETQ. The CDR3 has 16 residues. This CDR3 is CASSLAEGIGGNTIYF. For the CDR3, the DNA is TGCGCCAGCAGCTTGGCCGAGGGAATCGGTGGAAACACCATATATTTT.

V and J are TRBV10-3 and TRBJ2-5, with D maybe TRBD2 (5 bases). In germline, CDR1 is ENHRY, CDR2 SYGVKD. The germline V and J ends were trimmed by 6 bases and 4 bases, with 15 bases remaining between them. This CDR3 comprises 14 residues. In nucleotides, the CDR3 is TGTGCCATCAGGATTAGCGAAGGAGGAGAGACCCAGTACTTC. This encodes CAIRISEGGETQYF.

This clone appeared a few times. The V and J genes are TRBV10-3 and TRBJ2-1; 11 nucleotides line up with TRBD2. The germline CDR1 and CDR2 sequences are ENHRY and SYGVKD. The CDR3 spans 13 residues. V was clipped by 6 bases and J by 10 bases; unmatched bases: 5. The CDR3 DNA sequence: TGTGCCATCAGGGGACTAGCGGATGGGGAGCAGTTCTTC. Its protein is CAIRGLADGEQFF.

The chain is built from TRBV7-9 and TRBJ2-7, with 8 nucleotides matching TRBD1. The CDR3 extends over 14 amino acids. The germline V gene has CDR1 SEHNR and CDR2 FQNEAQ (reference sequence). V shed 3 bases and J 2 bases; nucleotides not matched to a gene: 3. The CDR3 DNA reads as TGTGCCAGCAGCTTTGGGACAGGCGCCTACGAGCAGTACTTC. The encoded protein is CASSFGTGAYEQYF.

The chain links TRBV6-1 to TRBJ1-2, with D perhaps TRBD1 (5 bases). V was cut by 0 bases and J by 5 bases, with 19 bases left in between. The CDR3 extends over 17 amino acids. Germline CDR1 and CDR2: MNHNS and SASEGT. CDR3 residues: CASSEASGTERGYGYTF. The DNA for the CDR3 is TGTGCCAGCAGTGAAGCGTCGGGGACTGAGAGAGGATATGGCTACACCTTC.

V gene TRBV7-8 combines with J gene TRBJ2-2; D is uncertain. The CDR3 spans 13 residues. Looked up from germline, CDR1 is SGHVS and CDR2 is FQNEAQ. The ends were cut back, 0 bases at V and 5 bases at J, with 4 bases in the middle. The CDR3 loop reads CASSLAETGELFF. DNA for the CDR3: TGTGCCAGCAGCTTAGCCGAGACCGGGGAGCTGTTTTTT.

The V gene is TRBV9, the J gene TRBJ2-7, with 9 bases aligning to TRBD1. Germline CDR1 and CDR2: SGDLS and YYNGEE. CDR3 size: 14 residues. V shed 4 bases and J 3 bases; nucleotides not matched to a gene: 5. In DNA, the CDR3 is TGTGCCAGCAGCTTCGGGACAGGGAGCTACGAGCAGTACTTC. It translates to CASSFGTGSYEQYF.

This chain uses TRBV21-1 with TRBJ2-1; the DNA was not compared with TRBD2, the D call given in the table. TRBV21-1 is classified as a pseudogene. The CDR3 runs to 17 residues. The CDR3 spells CASSKRLAGASYNEQFF. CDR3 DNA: TGTGCCAGCAGCAAAAGATTAGCGGGAGCGTCCTACAATGAGCAGTTCTTC.

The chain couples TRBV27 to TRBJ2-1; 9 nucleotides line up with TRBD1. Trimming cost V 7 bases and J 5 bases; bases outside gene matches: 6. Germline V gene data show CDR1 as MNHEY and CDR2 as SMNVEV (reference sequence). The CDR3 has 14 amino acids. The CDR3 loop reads CASKMDRGHNEQFF. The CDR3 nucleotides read TGTGCCAGCAAGATGGACAGGGGCCACAATGAGCAGTTCTTC.

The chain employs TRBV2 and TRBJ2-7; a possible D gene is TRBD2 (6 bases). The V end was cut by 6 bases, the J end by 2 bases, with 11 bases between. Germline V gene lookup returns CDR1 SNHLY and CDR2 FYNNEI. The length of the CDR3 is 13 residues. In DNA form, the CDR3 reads TGTGCCAGCAGAAGGAGGGACCCCTACGAGCAGTACTTC. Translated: CASRRRDPYEQYF.

The CDR3 loop reads CASSFPGDQPQHF. For the CDR3, the DNA is TGTGCCAGCAGTTTCCCAGGGGACCAGCCCCAGCATTTT. The chain recombines TRBV28 with TRBJ1-5, with D perhaps TRBD1 (6 bases). The CDR3 is 13 residues long. The germline V gene encodes CDR1 MDHEN and CDR2 SYDVKM. The V end lost 3 bases, the J end lost 7 bases, and 10 bases lay between the germline ends.

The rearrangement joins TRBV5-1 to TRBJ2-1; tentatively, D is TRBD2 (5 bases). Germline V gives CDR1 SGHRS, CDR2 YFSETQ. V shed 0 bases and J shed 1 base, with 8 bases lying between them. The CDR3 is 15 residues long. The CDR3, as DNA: TGCGCCAGCAGCTTGGGAGGGATTTCCTACAATGAGCAGTTCTTC. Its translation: CASSLGGISYNEQFF.

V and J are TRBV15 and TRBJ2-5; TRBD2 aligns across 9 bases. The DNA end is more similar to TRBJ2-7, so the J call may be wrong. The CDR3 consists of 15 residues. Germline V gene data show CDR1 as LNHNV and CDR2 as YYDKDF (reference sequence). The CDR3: CATSRDLAGEGEQYF. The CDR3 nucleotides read TGTGCCACCAGCAGAGACTTAGCGGGAGAAGGCGAGCAGTACTTC.

The CDR3 reads CASSRVGTSGSNADTQYF. CDR3 nucleotide sequence: TGTGCCAGCAGCAGAGTCGGGACTAGCGGGAGTAACGCAGATACGCAGTATTTT. The chain couples TRBV5-4 to TRBJ2-3, with TRBD2 identical over 14 bases. CDR1 and CDR2 (germline): SGHNT, YYREEE (reference sequence). The CDR3 has 18 residues. V trimming: 4 bases; J trimming: 4 bases; junction bases outside the gene matches: 11.